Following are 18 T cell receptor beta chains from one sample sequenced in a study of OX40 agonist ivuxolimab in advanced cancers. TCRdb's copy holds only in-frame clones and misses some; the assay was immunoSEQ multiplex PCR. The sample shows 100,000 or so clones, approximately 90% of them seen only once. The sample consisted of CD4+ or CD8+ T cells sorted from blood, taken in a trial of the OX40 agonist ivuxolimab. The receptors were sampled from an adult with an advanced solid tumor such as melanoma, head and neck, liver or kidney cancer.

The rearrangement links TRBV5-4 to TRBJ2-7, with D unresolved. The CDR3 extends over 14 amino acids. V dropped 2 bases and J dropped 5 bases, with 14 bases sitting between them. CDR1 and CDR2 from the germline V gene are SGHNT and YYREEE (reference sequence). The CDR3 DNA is TGTGCCAGCAGCTTAGACCCTGCGAGCGACGAGCAGTACTTC. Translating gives CASSLDPASDEQYF.

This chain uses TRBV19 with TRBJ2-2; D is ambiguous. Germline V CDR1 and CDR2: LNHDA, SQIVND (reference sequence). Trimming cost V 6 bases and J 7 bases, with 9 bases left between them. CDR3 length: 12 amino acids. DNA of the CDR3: TGTGCCAGTAGGGTTCGAGTCGGGGAGCTGTTTTTT. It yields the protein CASRVRVGELFF.

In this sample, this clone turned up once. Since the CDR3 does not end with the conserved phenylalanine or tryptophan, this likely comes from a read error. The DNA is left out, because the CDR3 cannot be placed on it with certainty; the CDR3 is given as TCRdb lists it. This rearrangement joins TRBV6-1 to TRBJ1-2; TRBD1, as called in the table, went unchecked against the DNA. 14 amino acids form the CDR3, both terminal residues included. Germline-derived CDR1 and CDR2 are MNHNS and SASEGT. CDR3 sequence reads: CASRSGSPGQGARI.

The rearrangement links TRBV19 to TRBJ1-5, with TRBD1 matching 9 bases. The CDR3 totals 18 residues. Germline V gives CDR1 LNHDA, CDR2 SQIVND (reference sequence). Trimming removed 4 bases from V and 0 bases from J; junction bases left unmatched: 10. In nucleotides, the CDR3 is TGTGCCAGTAGTAGAAGACAGGGGGACGGGTATAGCAATCAGCCCCAGCATTTT. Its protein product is CASSRRQGDGYSNQPQHF. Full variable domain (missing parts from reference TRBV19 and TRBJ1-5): DGGITQSPKYLFRKEGQNVTLSCEQNLNHDAMYWYRQDPGQGLRLIYYSQIVNDFQKGDIAEGYSVSREKKESFPLTVTSAQKNPTAFYLCASSRRQGDGYSNQPQHFGDGTRLSIL.

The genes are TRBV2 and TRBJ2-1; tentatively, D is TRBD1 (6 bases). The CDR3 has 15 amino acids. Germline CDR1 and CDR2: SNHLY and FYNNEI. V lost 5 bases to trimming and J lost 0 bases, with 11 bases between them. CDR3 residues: CASSFTGSSYNEQFF. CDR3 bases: TGTGCCAGCAGTTTTACAGGGAGCTCCTACAATGAGCAGTTCTTC.

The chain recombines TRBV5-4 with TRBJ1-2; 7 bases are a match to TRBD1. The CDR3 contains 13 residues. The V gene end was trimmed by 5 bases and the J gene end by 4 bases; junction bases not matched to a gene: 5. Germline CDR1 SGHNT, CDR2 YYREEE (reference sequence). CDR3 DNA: TGTGCCAGCAGGAGACAGGGCGGCTATGGCTACACCTTC. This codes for CASRRQGGYGYTF.

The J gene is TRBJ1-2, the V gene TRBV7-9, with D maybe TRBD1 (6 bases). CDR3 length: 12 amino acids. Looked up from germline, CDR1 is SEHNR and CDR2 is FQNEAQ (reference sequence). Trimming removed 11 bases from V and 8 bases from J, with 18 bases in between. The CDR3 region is CAWGQGQVGYTF. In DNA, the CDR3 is TGTGCCTGGGGGCAGGGCCAAGTCGGCTACACCTTC.

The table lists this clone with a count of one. The CDR3 spells CASSLSGSRTAYEQYF. The CDR3 DNA follows: TGTGCCAGCAGTTTATCGGGTTCCCGGACAGCCTACGAGCAGTACTTC. The chain uses TRBV27 and TRBJ2-7; D possibly corresponds to TRBD1 (6 bases). Trimming pared 0 bases from V and 2 bases from J, leaving 14 bases between. Looked up from germline, CDR1 is MNHEY and CDR2 is SMNVEV (reference sequence). CDR3 length: 16 amino acids.

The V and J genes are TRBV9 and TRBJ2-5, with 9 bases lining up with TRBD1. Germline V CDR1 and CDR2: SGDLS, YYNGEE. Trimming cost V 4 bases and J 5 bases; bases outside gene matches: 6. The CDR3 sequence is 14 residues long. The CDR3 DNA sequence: TGTGCCAGCAGCTCGTGGGACAGGGCGGAGACCCAGTACTTC. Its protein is CASSSWDRAETQYF.

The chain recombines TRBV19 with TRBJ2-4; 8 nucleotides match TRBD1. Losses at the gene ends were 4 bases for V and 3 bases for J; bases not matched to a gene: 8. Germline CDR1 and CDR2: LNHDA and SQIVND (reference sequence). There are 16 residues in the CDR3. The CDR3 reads CASSNPPGQDKNIQYF. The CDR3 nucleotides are TGTGCCAGTAGTAACCCCCCGGGACAGGACAAAAACATTCAGTACTTC. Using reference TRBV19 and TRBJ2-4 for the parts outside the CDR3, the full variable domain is DGGITQSPKYLFRKEGQNVTLSCEQNLNHDAMYWYRQDPGQGLRLIYYSQIVNDFQKGDIAEGYSVSREKKESFPLTVTSAQKNPTAFYLCASSNPPGQDKNIQYFGAGTRLSVL.

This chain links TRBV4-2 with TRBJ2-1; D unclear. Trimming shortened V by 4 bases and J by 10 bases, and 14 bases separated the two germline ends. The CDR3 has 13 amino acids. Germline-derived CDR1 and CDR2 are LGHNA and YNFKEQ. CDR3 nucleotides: TGTGCCAGCAGCCCTGGCGAAGGGCACGAGCAGTTCTTC. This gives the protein CASSPGEGHEQFF.

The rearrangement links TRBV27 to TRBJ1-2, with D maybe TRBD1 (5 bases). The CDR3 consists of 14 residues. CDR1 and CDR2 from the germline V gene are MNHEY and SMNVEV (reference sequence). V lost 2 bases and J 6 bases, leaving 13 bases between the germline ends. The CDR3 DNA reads TGTGCCAGCAGTTTAAGACCCCTCAGGGATGGCTACACCTTC. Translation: CASSLRPLRDGYTF.

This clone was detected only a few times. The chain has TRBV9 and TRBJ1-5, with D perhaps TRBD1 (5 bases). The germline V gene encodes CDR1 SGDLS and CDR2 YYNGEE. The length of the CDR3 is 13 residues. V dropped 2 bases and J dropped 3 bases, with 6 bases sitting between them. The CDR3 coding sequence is TGTGCCAGCAGCGTGACAGACAATCAGCCCCAGCATTTT. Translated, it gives CASSVTDNQPQHF.

The CDR3 DNA reads as TGTGCCAGCTCCACCTCCCCTTCAGGCAACTCATGGGCTTTCTTT. As protein: CASSTSPSGNSWAFF. The chain uses TRBV18 and TRBJ1-1; D is undetermined. The CDR3 is made up of 15 amino acids. Germline V lookup: CDR1 KGHSH, CDR2 LQKENI. V was shortened by 6 bases and J by 11 bases, with 25 bases between the two germline ends.

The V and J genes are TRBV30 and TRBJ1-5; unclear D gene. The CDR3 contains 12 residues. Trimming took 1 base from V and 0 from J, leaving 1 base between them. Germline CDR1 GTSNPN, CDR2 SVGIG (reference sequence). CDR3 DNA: TGTGCCTGGAGTGCTAGCAATCAGCCCCAGCATTTT. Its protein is CAWSASNQPQHF.

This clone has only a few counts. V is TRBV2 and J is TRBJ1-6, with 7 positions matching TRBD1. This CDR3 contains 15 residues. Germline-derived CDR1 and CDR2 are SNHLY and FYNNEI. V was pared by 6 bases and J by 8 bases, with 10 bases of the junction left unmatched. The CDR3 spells CASRGGRGVYSPLHF. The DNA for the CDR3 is TGTGCCAGCAGAGGTGGCAGGGGGGTGTATTCACCCCTCCACTTT. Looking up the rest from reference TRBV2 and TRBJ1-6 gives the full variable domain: EPEVTQTPSHQVTQMGQEVILRCVPISNHLYFYWYRQILGQKVEFLVSFYNNEISEKSEIFDDQFSVERPDGSNFTLKIRSTKLEDSAMYFCASRGGRGVYSPLHFGNGTRLTVT.

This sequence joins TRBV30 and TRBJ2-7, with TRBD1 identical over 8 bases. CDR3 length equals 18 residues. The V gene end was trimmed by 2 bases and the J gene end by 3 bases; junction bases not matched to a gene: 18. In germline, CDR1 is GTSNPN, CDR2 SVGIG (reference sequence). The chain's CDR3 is CAWSRWTGWTTSRYEQYF. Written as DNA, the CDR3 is TGTGCCTGGAGTAGGTGGACAGGGTGGACCACTAGCCGCTACGAGCAGTACTTC.

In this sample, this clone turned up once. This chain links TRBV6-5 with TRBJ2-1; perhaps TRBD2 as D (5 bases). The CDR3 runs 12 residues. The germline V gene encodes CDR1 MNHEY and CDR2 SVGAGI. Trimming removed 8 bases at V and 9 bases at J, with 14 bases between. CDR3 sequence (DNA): TGTGCCAGCCGCGAGGGAGCTTTTGAGCAGTTCTTC. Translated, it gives CASREGAFEQFF.